These 22 T cell receptor beta chains were all obtained from the same sample, sequenced in a study of OX40 agonist ivuxolimab in advanced cancers. The library was produced with the immunoSEQ multiplex PCR assay. The clones in this table, taken by TCRdb from immuneACCESS, are in-frame only. Not every clone is retained; where verified, under half of the shortfall comes from an unresolved V gene, and the cause of the rest is unknown. This sample lists tens of thousands of clones; 70% to 90% were detected once. The top ten clonotypes cover roughly 4.8% of the sample. Source: CD4+ or CD8+ T cells sorted from blood, taken in a trial of the OX40 agonist ivuxolimab. The receptors come from an adult with an advanced solid tumor such as melanoma, head and neck, liver or kidney cancer.

The chain joins TRBV11-2 to TRBJ2-7; TRBD2 is a possible D gene (6 bases). This CDR3 is built from 13 residues. The V gene lost 8 bases and the J gene lost 3 bases, with 14 bases spanning the gap. Germline V lookup: CDR1 SGHAT, CDR2 FQNNGV. This chain's CDR3 is CASAGPDNYEQYF. In DNA, the CDR3 is TGTGCCAGCGCGGGACCAGATAACTACGAGCAGTACTTC.

V usage is TRBV2 and J usage is TRBJ1-2; perhaps TRBD1 as D (5 bases). The CDR3 contains 11 residues. The germline V gene encodes CDR1 SNHLY and CDR2 FYNNEI. Trimming shortened V by 9 bases and J by 8 bases, and 13 bases separated the two germline ends. The CDR3 sequence: CASAQRDGYTF. Written as DNA, the CDR3 is TGTGCCAGTGCCCAAAGGGACGGCTACACCTTC.

The chain joins TRBV12-5 to TRBJ2-2, with 8 bases lining up with TRBD2. J gave up 8 bases and V 2 bases, and 10 bases lay outside the gene matches. The CDR3 totals 16 residues. The germline V gene has CDR1 LGHNT and CDR2 FRNRAP. CDR3 coding DNA: TGTGCTAGTGGTTTGAAACCCGGGACTAGGTTAGGGGAGCTGTTTTTT. It codes for CASGLKPGTRLGELFF.

The CDR3 nucleotides read TGTGCCAGCAGTTTGTACTTCAGTAGTGAAAAACTGTTTTTT. It translates to CASSLYFSSEKLFF. The chain combines TRBV6-5 with TRBJ1-4; D gene ambiguous. The CDR3 length is 14 residues. Trimming left V 4 bases short and J 7 bases short, with 13 bases between. In germline, CDR1 is MNHEY, CDR2 SVGAGI.

V and J are TRBV7-6 and TRBJ1-5; D call uncertain. Per germline, CDR1 SGHVS and CDR2 FNYEAQ. The CDR3 length is 15 residues. With 6 bases removed from V and 3 bases from J, the gap between germline ends came to 15 bases. For the CDR3, the DNA is TGTGCCAGCAGTCTTAGGGAGGGCCTCAATCAGCCCCAGCATTTT. Protein sequence: CASSLREGLNQPQHF.

CDR3 coding DNA: TGTGCCACCAGCAGAGATCAGGGGTCCTACGAGCAGTACTTC. Residues: CATSRDQGSYEQYF. V usage is TRBV15 and J usage is TRBJ2-7, with D tentatively TRBD1 (6 bases). Germline V gene data show CDR1 as LNHNV and CDR2 as YYDKDF (reference sequence). Trimming removed 0 bases at V and 1 base at J, with 7 bases between. The CDR3 sequence is 14 residues long. The full variable domain, rest sourced from reference TRBV15 and TRBJ2-7, is DAMVIQNPRYQVTQFGKPVTLSCSQTLNHNVMYWYQQKSSQAPKLLFHYYDKDFNNEADTPDNFQSRRPNTSFCFLDIRSPGLGDTAMYLCATSRDQGSYEQYFGPGTRLTVT.

The chain joins TRBV27 to TRBJ2-1; D perhaps matches TRBD2 (6 bases). Trimming left V 0 bases short and J 1 base short, with 13 bases between. The V gene's germline CDR1 is MNHEY and CDR2 SMNVEV (reference sequence). There are 17 residues in the CDR3. The CDR3 bases are TGTGCCAGCAGTTTATCGGTCGCGGGGATATCCTACAATGAGCAGTTCTTC. Translating it yields CASSLSVAGISYNEQFF.

A few counts support this clone. This chain connects TRBV28 to TRBJ2-3; D gene ambiguous. Germline V gene lookup returns CDR1 MDHEN and CDR2 SYDVKM. V lost 2 bases, J lost 7 bases, and 13 bases lay in between. The CDR3 is 14 residues long. The CDR3 bases are TGTGCCAGCAGTTTACCAAATCTTGGGTATACGCAGTATTTT. It specifies CASSLPNLGYTQYF.

This clone was seen just once. J is TRBJ1-2 and V is TRBV28; D is undetermined. This CDR3 spans 14 amino acids. Trimming stripped 1 base from V and 1 base from J, with 7 bases between. Germline V gives CDR1 MDHEN, CDR2 SYDVKM. CDR3 DNA: TGTGCCAGCAGTTTATTGATGGTTAACTATGGCTACACCTTC. Protein product: CASSLLMVNYGYTF.

V and J are TRBV30 and TRBJ1-1, with D unresolved. V lost 4 bases to trimming and J lost 4 bases, with 13 bases between them. Germline V gene sequence: CDR1 GTSNPN, CDR2 SVGIG (reference sequence). CDR3 length: 13 residues. CDR3: CAWKLGLGTEAFF. The CDR3 nucleotides are TGTGCCTGGAAACTAGGGTTGGGCACTGAAGCTTTCTTT.

Comments on this clone: Germline is not matched at one junction end, which may reflect a read error. The chain employs TRBV4-1 and TRBJ2-5; D is perhaps TRBD2 (6 bases). Germline loops: CDR1 MGHRA, CDR2 YSYEKL. The CDR3 has 15 residues. The CDR3 coding sequence is TGCGCCAGCAGCCATTATCCGGGAGCCCAAGAGGCCCAGTACTTC. Its translation: CASSHYPGAQEAQYF.

The sample holds a few counts of this clone. J is TRBJ1-3 and V is TRBV6-6; D ambiguous. CDR1 MNHNY and CDR2 SVGAGI come from the germline V gene (reference sequence). Trimming took 6 bases from V and 0 from J, leaving 15 bases between them. The CDR3 consists of 16 residues. The CDR3: CASRSQIPASGNTIYF. CDR3 nucleotides: TGTGCCAGCAGGTCCCAGATCCCAGCCTCTGGAAACACCATATATTTT.

The gene calls are TRBV4-1 and TRBJ2-1, with a possible D match to TRBD2 (5 bases). CDR3 length: 13 residues. Looked up from germline, CDR1 is MGHRA and CDR2 is YSYEKL. Trimming pared 1 base from V and 10 bases from J, leaving 11 bases between. CDR3 sequence reads: CASSQVLDLEQFF. In DNA form, the CDR3 reads TGCGCCAGCAGCCAAGTACTAGACCTCGAGCAGTTCTTC.

The V call is TRBV5-1, the J call TRBJ2-5, with 10 bases matching TRBD1. Germline assignment: CDR1 SGHRS and CDR2 YFSETQ. Germline trimming cut 6 bases from V and 2 bases from J; bases unmatched to any gene: 7. The CDR3 length is 15 residues. As DNA, the CDR3 is TGCGCCAGCACTAACCGGGACAGGGGACAAGAGACCCAGTACTTC. Its protein product is CASTNRDRGQETQYF.

This clone appeared once. V is TRBV7-9 and J is TRBJ2-2; unclear D gene. This CDR3 is built from 16 residues. Germline CDR1 is SEHNR and CDR2 is FQNEAQ (reference sequence). With 1 base removed from V and 3 bases from J, the gap between germline ends came to 12 bases. In nucleotides, the CDR3 is TGTGCCAGCAGCTTAGTCCCGGCCGTGGACACCGGGGAGCTGTTTTTT. It encodes CASSLVPAVDTGELFF.

The CDR3 bases are TGTGCCAGCAGCGTGGAGGGAAACTATGGCTACACCTTC. Translation: CASSVEGNYGYTF. The chain links TRBV27 to TRBJ1-2; D gene ambiguous. CDR1 is MNHEY, CDR2 SMNVEV, per germline (reference sequence). Trimming took off 6 bases at V and 2 bases at J, with 10 bases between the two ends. The CDR3 has 13 amino acids.

The V gene is TRBV28, the J gene TRBJ2-3, with D possibly matching TRBD1 (5 bases). The germline V gene has CDR1 MDHEN and CDR2 SYDVKM. The V end lost 5 bases, the J end lost 1 base, and 13 bases lay between the germline ends. The CDR3 has 15 amino acids. CDR3 sequence: CASSPGALGTDTQYF. The CDR3 DNA is TGTGCCAGCAGTCCTGGGGCTCTTGGCACAGATACGCAGTATTTT. Full variable domain (remainder filled in from reference TRBV28 and TRBJ2-3): DVKVTQSSRYLVKRTGEKVFLECVQDMDHENMFWYRQDPGLGLRLIYFSYDVKMKEKGDIPEGYSVSREKKERFSLILESASTNQTSMYLCASSPGALGTDTQYFGPGTRLTVL.

The J gene is TRBJ2-5, the V gene TRBV27, with 8 bases aligning to TRBD1. Germline CDR1 reads MNHEY; CDR2 reads SMNVEV (reference sequence). The CDR3 has 13 residues. J lost 2 bases, V lost 8 bases, and 4 bases had no gene match. The CDR3 sequence is CASGQGVQETQYF. CDR3 sequence (DNA): TGTGCCAGCGGACAGGGCGTACAAGAGACCCAGTACTTC.

This rearrangement joins TRBV10-3 to TRBJ1-2; 7 bases align to TRBD1. The trim removed 0 bases at V and 6 bases at J, leaving 7 bases unmatched. Germline V gene data show CDR1 as ENHRY and CDR2 as SYGVKD. This CDR3 has 15 amino acids. The CDR3 reads CAISESRQGLDGYTF. The DNA for the CDR3 is TGTGCCATCAGTGAGTCGAGACAGGGCCTCGATGGCTACACCTTC.

This chain's CDR3 is CAWRIGPGSTEAFF. The CDR3 region has the DNA TGTGCCTGGAGAATAGGACCGGGAAGTACTGAAGCTTTCTTT. The V and J genes are TRBV30 and TRBJ1-1; unclear D gene. Germline lookup yields CDR1 GTSNPN and CDR2 SVGIG (reference sequence). This CDR3 has 14 amino acids. V gave up 3 bases and J gave up 5 bases, with 16 bases separating them.

V and J are TRBV18 and TRBJ1-2; D gene ambiguous. V was clipped by 2 bases and J by 5 bases, with 12 bases between them. This CDR3 is 14 amino acids long. Germline CDR1 reads KGHSH; CDR2 reads LQKENI. The CDR3 nucleotides are TGTGCCAGCTCACCAGGGTCGGGTAATTATGGCTACACCTTC. Amino acid sequence: CASSPGSGNYGYTF. Using reference TRBV18 and TRBJ1-2 for the parts outside the CDR3, the full variable domain is NAGVMQNPRHLVRRRGQEARLRCSPMKGHSHVYWYRQLPEEGLKFMVYLQKENIIDESGMPKERFSAEFPKEGPSILRIQQVVRGDSAAYFCASSPGSGNYGYTFGSGTRLTVV.

The chain carries TRBV10-2 and TRBJ1-1; D is unresolved. CDR3 length: 13 amino acids. Between the trimmed V and J ends, which lost 10 bases and 0 bases, there was a span of 12 bases. Germline CDR1 is WSHSY and CDR2 is SAAADI. The DNA for the CDR3 is TGCGCCACCTCCGTGATGGTGAACACTGAAGCTTTCTTT. Protein: CATSVMVNTEAFF.